Below, one TCR beta chain is given with its context. This entry comes from a study of blood T cell repertoires in COVID-19. The CDR3 consists of 15 residues. J lost 0 bases, V lost 4 bases, and 4 bases had no gene match. Germline values: CDR1 SGHTA, CDR2 FQGNSA. TCRdb keeps only in-frame clones here, not all; method: immunoSEQ multiplex PCR. The sample includes 140,000 to 150,000 clones, 70% to 90% seen only once; the top ten take more than 7.5%. The receptor was derived from a woman between 55 and 75 years old with COVID-19, enrolled during active disease. V and J are TRBV7-2 and TRBJ2-7, with TRBD2 matching 9 bases. Sample: peripheral blood. The CDR3 reads CASSSAGGYSYEQYF. The CDR3 nucleotides read TGTGCCAGCAGCTCAGCGGGGGGTTACTCCTACGAGCAGTACTTC.